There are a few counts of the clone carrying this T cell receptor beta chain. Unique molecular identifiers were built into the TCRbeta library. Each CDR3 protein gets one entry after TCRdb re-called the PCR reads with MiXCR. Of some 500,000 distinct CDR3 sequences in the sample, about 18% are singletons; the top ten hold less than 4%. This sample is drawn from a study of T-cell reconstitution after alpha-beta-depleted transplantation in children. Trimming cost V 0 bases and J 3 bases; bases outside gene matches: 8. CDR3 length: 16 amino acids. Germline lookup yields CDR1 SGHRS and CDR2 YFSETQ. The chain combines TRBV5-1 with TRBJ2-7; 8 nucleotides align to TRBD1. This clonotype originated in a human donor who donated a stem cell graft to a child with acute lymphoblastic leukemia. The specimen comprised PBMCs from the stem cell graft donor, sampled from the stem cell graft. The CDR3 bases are TGCGCCAGCAGCTTGGTTTCGACAGGGGCCCTCTACGAGCAGTACTTC. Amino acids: CASSLVSTGALYEQYF.